These T cell receptor beta chains were read from a single sample in a study of blood T cell repertoires in COVID-19. Only in-frame clones appear in the TCRdb table, and some are missing; sequencing was by immunoSEQ multiplex PCR. The table records almost 55,000 clones, around four fifths of them present only once. Input material: peripheral blood. The receptors shown here come from a human donor in a cohort sampled during active COVID-19. CDR3s include the opening cysteine and the closing phenylalanine or tryptophan. The order of the fields is J gene, V gene, D gene, clone size, CDR3 DNA, CDR3 protein. A D gene is named only where the DNA matches it firmly. The listing skips clone size in some rows; elsewhere it reads once, few, many or a size class.

TRBJ2-7	TRBV2	TRBD1	-	TGTGCCAGCAGTGCGACGGGACAGGTCTACGAGCAGTACTTC	CASSATGQVYEQYF
TRBJ2-2	TRBV14	-	few	TGTGCCAGCAGCCAGTGGGGGCCCGGGGAGCTGTTTTTT	CASSQWGPGELFF
TRBJ1-2	TRBV9	-	-	TGTGCCAGCAGCGTAGGAAACAGCCCCGGCTATGGCTACACCTTC	CASSVGNSPGYGYTF
TRBJ1-1	TRBV19	TRBD1	-	TGTGCCAGTACACGGCGTGGGACAGGGCACACTGAAGCTTTCTTT	CASTRRGTGHTEAFF
TRBJ1-2	TRBV9	TRBD1	-	TGTGCCAGCAGCTCCGACAGGGATGGCTACACCTTC	CASSSDRDGYTF
TRBJ1-1	TRBV5-1	-	-	TGCGCCAGCAGCTTGGGGGGAGGCAGAGTGAACACTGAAGCTTTCTTT	CASSLGGGRVNTEAFF
TRBJ1-2	TRBV7-9	-	-	TGTGCCAGCAGCTCTCTCGATGGCTACACCTTC	CASSSLDGYTF
TRBJ1-1	TRBV29-1	-	-	TGCAGCGTTGAACATCGCGGTACGAACACTGAAGCTTTCTTT	CSVEHRGTNTEAFF
TRBJ2-5	TRBV5-6	TRBD2	few	TGTGCCAGCAGCTTCAGACTAGCGGGGGCTAGGGGGGAGACCCAGTACTTC	CASSFRLAGARGETQYF
TRBJ1-6	TRBV27	-	once	TGTGCCAGCAGTTTACGGTTTGAGTTCGGGAATTCACCCCTCCACTTT	CASSLRFEFGNSPLHF
TRBJ2-7	TRBV6-5	-	-	TGTGCCAGCAGTTACACGGGTTACGAGCAGTACTTC	CASSYTGYEQYF
TRBJ2-7	TRBV5-1	-	-	TGCGCCAGCAGCTTGGAGGGCCGGACTACGATGCAGTACTTC	CASSLEGRTTMQYF
TRBJ2-6	TRBV5-1	-	-	TGCGCCAGCAGCTTGGACGGGGTTGGGGCCAACGTCCTGACTTTC	CASSLDGVGANVLTF
TRBJ2-3	TRBV6-5	TRBD2	-	TGTGCCAGCAGTTACCGAGCGGGGGGTATTGTAGATACGCAGTATTTT	CASSYRAGGIVDTQYF
TRBJ2-3	TRBV5-4	TRBD2	-	TGTGCCAGCAGCTTGGTAGGCGGGGGGGCCACAGATACGCAGTATTTT	CASSLVGGGATDTQYF
TRBJ1-1	TRBV24-1	-	-	TGTGCCACCAATCGTCTCCCGAACACTGAAGCTTTCTTT	CATNRLPNTEAFF
TRBJ2-1	TRBV12-3/TRBV12-4	-	few	TGTGCCAGCAGTTTTGAGGCGGGGGAGCAGTTCTTC	CASSFEAGEQFF
TRBJ2-1	TRBV5-4	TRBD2	-	TGTGCCAGCAGCTCTGGACTAGCGGGGGGCCTCCCCAGTGAGCAGTTCTTC	CASSSGLAGGLPSEQFF
TRBJ2-1	TRBV29-1	TRBD2	-	TGCAGCGTCGCCGGACAGGGTGGGACTAGCGGGGATAGCTCCTACAATGAGCAGTTCTTC	CSVAGQGGTSGDSSYNEQFF
TRBJ2-7	TRBV5-1	TRBD1	-	TGCGCCAGCAGCTTGACAGGGGGCCCCTACGAGCAGTACTTC	CASSLTGGPYEQYF
TRBJ1-1	TRBV3-1/TRBV3-2	-	-	TGTGCCAGCAGCCAATATGGTAGAGGCTACCGCGGGCCTTTCTTT	CASSQYGRGYRGPFF
TRBJ1-4	TRBV7-9	-	-	TGTGCCAGCAGCTTAGGACAGACGGTCAAACTGTTTTTT	CASSLGQTVKLFF
TRBJ1-1	TRBV6-2/TRBV6-3	TRBD1	once	TGTGCCAGCAGTTACGTAGACAGGGCTGCTGAAGCTTTCTTT	CASSYVDRAAEAFF
TRBJ2-3	TRBV6-5	-	-	TGTGCCAGCAGGCAGGGGGATACGCAGTATTTT	CASRQGDTQYF
TRBJ1-2	TRBV5-1	-	-	TGCGCCAGCAGCTTGGGGCAGGGAAACTATGGCTACACCTTC	CASSLGQGNYGYTF
TRBJ1-2	TRBV19	-	-	TGTGCCAGTAGTATAGGGAAGGTCGGAGGTAACTATGGCTACACCTTC	CASSIGKVGGNYGYTF
TRBJ2-7	TRBV5-1	TRBD2	-	TGCGCCAGCAGCGACTCCGGGACTAGTCCTTCCGAGCAGTACTTC	CASSDSGTSPSEQYF
TRBJ1-6	TRBV27	-	-	TGTGCCAGCTGCCATCGGGGGTATTTTGATTCACCCCTCCACTTT	CASCHRGYFDSPLHF
TRBJ1-3	TRBV4-1	-	-	TGCGCCAGCAGCCAAGATCGTGGAAACACCATATATTTT	CASSQDRGNTIYF
TRBJ2-1	TRBV5-1	-	-	TGCGCCAGCAGCCGACGGGGGGCGGGCGCCACCAGGAATGAGCAGTTCTTC	CASSRRGAGATRNEQFF
TRBJ1-6	TRBV2	TRBD1	-	TGTGCCAGCAGCATTGGACAGGCCTCGCAGTCACCCCTCCACTTT	CASSIGQASQSPLHF
TRBJ2-3	TRBV24-1	-	-	TGTGCCACCAGTGATTTTAGAGTTGAGCGGGATACGCAGTATTTT	CATSDFRVERDTQYF
TRBJ2-2	TRBV30	-	few	TGTGCCTGGACGCAGGGGCCGAACACCGGGGAGCTGTTTTTT	CAWTQGPNTGELFF
TRBJ2-6	TRBV19	-	-	TGTGCCAGTAAAAAGGAGGAGAGCTCTGGGGCCAACGTCCTGACTTTC	CASKKEESSGANVLTF
TRBJ1-5	TRBV6-1	TRBD1	-	TGTGCCAGCAGTGAAAGTGGGACAGGGGGCTGGAGCAATCAGCCCCAGCATTTT	CASSESGTGGWSNQPQHF
TRBJ1-2	TRBV3-1/TRBV3-2	-	-	TGTGCCAGCAGCCAAGTGCCGAGGACTCAGGGCTACACCTTC	CASSQVPRTQGYTF
TRBJ2-7	TRBV3-1/TRBV3-2	TRBD1	-	TGTGCCAGCAGCCAGAGGGGGGACAGGGGTAAGGGCGAGCAGTACTTC	CASSQRGDRGKGEQYF
TRBJ1-6	TRBV7-8	-	few	TGTGCCAGCAGCCCGGAGGGGAGGTGGGGTTCACCCCTCCACTTT	CASSPEGRWGSPLHF
TRBJ2-4	TRBV18	-	-	TGTGCCAGCTCACCACCCGTGCGGACACTAGCCAAAAACATTCAGTACTTC	CASSPPVRTLAKNIQYF
TRBJ1-1	TRBV5-1	-	-	TGCGCCAGCAGCCAGGGAACTGCTCCGAACACTGAAGCTTTCTTT	CASSQGTAPNTEAFF
TRBJ1-5	TRBV7-2	-	-	TGTGCCAGCAGCTTAGGGGACATTGCATCCCAGCCCCAGCATTTT	CASSLGDIASQPQHF
TRBJ2-7	TRBV6-2/TRBV6-3	-	-	TGTGCCAGCAGTCGCCGGAGCGAGCAGTACTTC	CASSRRSEQYF
TRBJ2-7	TRBV6-5	TRBD1	few	TGTGCCAGCAGCCTACAGGGGGCGCAGGGCGAGCAGTACTTC	CASSLQGAQGEQYF
TRBJ2-1	TRBV6-1	TRBD2	-	TGTGCCAGCAGTGAGCGACTAGCGGGGGATTCCTACAATGAGCAGTTCTTC	CASSERLAGDSYNEQFF
TRBJ2-3	TRBV7-2	TRBD2	-	TGTGCCAGCAGCGCAGCCGGGACTAGCGGACTCACAGATACGCAGTATTTT	CASSAAGTSGLTDTQYF
TRBJ2-1	TRBV9	TRBD1	once	TGTGCCAGCAGCCCACGTGAAGGGGGCGGCAATGAGCAGTTCTTC	CASSPREGGGNEQFF
TRBJ1-4	TRBV7-2	-	-	TGTGCCAGCAGCTTAACAGGCTCTAATGAAAAACTGTTTTTT	CASSLTGSNEKLFF
TRBJ1-2	TRBV3-1/TRBV3-2	TRBD1	-	TGTGCCAGCAGCCCGGGACAGGGTGTAACGTCCGGCTACACCTTC	CASSPGQGVTSGYTF
TRBJ2-2	TRBV5-4	TRBD2	-	TGTGCCAGCAGCTTGGACGGGGGGGCCAACACCGGGGAGCTGTTTTTT	CASSLDGGANTGELFF
TRBJ2-1	TRBV19	TRBD1	-	TGTGCCAGTAGTAGAGGACAGGAATCTTTTTTTGGGTTCAATGAGCAGTTCTTC	CASSRGQESFFGFNEQFF
TRBJ1-5	TRBV7-9	TRBD1	-	TGTGCCAGCAGCTTAGCCGGGGACAGTTTGAATCAGCCCCAGCATTTT	CASSLAGDSLNQPQHF